One TCR beta chain is described in this entry. Its specificity is unknown. The data were obtained in a study of cytomegalovirus exposure and HLA in healthy donors. Study-wide points: The listing of fewer than 200 TCR beta chains classed them as cytomegalovirus-associated. Rare sequences made up most TCRs, while some public TCRs were found in many donors.

In the PCR, 60 Vbeta and 13 Jbeta primers were used. Data came from immunoSEQ multiplex PCR; TCRdb stores just in-frame clones and leaves some out. Seen here are more than 80,000 clones, around 70% observed once, and the top ten hold 0.65% to 0.85%. Germline CDR1 MDHEN, CDR2 SYDVKM. There are 13 residues in the CDR3. Deletions cut 7 bases from V and 1 base from J, with 8 bases between. The rearrangement joins TRBV28 to TRBJ1-5; no clear D. The clonotype originates from a boy aged 5-17 years in good health and CMV-seronegative. The material sequenced was PBMCs. CDR3: CASKWASNQPQHF. CDR3 sequence (DNA): TGTGCCAGCAAATGGGCCAGCAATCAGCCCCAGCATTTT.